This TCR beta chain originates from a study of cytomegalovirus exposure and HLA in healthy donors. Study-wide context: Roughly 80 million unique TCRs from HLA-typed donors made up an early data release. The study, taken as a whole, reports: Later on, analysis showed that most CMV-associated TCR beta chains appeared to be HLA-restricted. Sequences of the TCR beta chain were said to predict the HLA-A and HLA-B alleles of most subjects accurately. It was confirmed in vitro that three of the CMV-associated chains were specific for CMV antigens.

60 Vbeta and 13 Jbeta primers were used in PCR. The method was immunoSEQ multiplex PCR; TCRdb's version includes in-frame clones alone and lacks a portion of them. This table has roughly 110,000 clones, 70% to 85% appearing once. Note on this clone: No antigen is known for it.

The germline V and J ends were trimmed by 4 bases and 8 bases, with 11 bases remaining between them. CDR1 and CDR2 from the germline V gene are MNHNY and SVGAGI (reference sequence). CDR3 length: 12 amino acids. Sequencing was carried out using PBMCs. The V call is TRBV6-6, the J call TRBJ1-1; maybe TRBD1 (6 bases). The clonotype comes from a male donor in good health and CMV-seronegative. The CDR3 DNA reads as TGTGCCAGCAGTTGGCCGGGGGGCGAAGCTTTCTTT. It is translated as CASSWPGGEAFF.